The 2 T cell receptor beta chains given below trace back to one sample, sequenced in a study of CD4 T cells in relation to SARS-CoV-2 and coronaviruses. Sequenced by immunoSEQ multiplex PCR; TCRdb stores in-frame clones only, minus some. The sample carries approximately 20,000 clones, 70% to 75% recorded once. Unexposed donor CD4+ T cells date from about 2011-2018, before the COVID-19 pandemic. After about 11 days of culture, CD4+ T cells were isolated. Antigens for these TCRs are unknown. What was sequenced was CD4+ T cells from PBMCs, cultured in vitro. The receptors stem from a human donor in good health.

This clone came up a few times. V gene TRBV5-5 combines with J gene TRBJ1-6; possibly TRBD1 for D (6 bases). Germline assignment: CDR1 SGHKS and CDR2 YYEKEE (reference sequence). This CDR3 has 13 amino acids. The V end lost 4 bases, the J end lost 10 bases, and 12 bases lay between the germline ends. The CDR3 sequence is CASSDRLGSPLHF. In DNA form, the CDR3 reads TGTGCCAGCAGCGACAGGTTGGGCTCACCCCTCCACTTT. The full variable domain, completed using reference TRBV5-5 and TRBJ1-6, is DAGVTQSPTHLIKTRGQQVTLRCSPISGHKSVSWYQQVLGQGPQFIFQYYEKEERGRGNFPDRFSARQFPNYSSELNVNALLLGDSALYLCASSDRLGSPLHFGNGTRLTVT.

About this clone itself: The germline gene is not matched at one end of the junction; a read error may be the cause. This chain connects TRBV3-1 (or the pseudogene TRBV3-2) to TRBJ2-1, with TRBD2 identical over 7 bases. Germline V lookup: CDR1 LGHDT, CDR2 YNNKEL (reference sequence). The CDR3 contains 12 residues. The CDR3 DNA follows: TGTGCCAGCAGCCAAGATTTGAAGGGACTACTCTTC. Translated, it gives CASSQDLKGLLF.